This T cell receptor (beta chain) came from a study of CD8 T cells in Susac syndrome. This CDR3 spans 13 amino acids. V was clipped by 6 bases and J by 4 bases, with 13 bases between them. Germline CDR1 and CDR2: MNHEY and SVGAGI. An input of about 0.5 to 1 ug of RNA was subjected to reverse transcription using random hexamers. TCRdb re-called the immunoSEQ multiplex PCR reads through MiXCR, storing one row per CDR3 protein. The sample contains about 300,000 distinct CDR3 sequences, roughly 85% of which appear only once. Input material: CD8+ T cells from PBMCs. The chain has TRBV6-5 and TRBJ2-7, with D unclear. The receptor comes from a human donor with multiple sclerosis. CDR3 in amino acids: CASSLGWLYEQYF. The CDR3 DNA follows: TGTGCCAGCAGCCTCGGTTGGTTATACGAGCAGTACTTC.